A selection of T cell receptor beta chains follows, all from one sample in a study of blood T cell repertoires in COVID-19. The table came from immunoSEQ multiplex PCR; TCRdb's copy has only in-frame clones and leaves some out. Of about 200,000 clones listed, approximately 80% are singletons. What was sequenced was peripheral blood. These receptors were collected from a human donor with acute or convalescent COVID-19. The donor label of this sample is uncertain. CDR3s include the opening cysteine and the closing phenylalanine or tryptophan.

length	V	CDR3
18	TRBV28	CASSLARQGYGAREKLFF
12	TRBV2	CASSSTGLVAFF
13	TRBV7-2	CASSPLAGGELFF
15	TRBV19	CATSFSGRASYEQYF
13	TRBV7-8	CASSFRQNTEAFF
13	TRBV19	CASGDRGSQPQHF
15	TRBV15	CATSRAPGEGETQYF
11	TRBV2	CASNRDYGYTF
16	TRBV29-1	CSVEVRTGLSTDTQYF
18	TRBV28	CASSSPSGAGTGANVLTF